The rows below give T cell receptor beta chains drawn from one sample of a study of regulatory T cells in long-lasting Graves disease. TCRdb called the multiplex PCR reads again in MiXCR, with one record for every CDR3 protein. The sample records around 450,000 distinct CDR3 sequences, about a sixth being singletons. The sample was also reused in another study, on T cells in Graves' hyperthyroidism and ophthalmopathy.

This sample comprised peripheral blood mononuclear cells (PBMCs), obtained at new diagnosis, from a patient treated with antithyroid drugs. The receptors stem from a man aged 40-50 years with Graves disease. The CDR3 runs from the conserved cysteine through the conserved F or W. D genes are given only for firm matches. Rows may omit the clone size; those that give it use once, few, many or a size class.

J gene,V gene,D gene,clone size,CDR3 DNA,CDR3 protein
TRBJ2-1,TRBV27,.,few,TGTGCCAGCAGTTTGGGACTCAGGCTGTTCTTC,CASSLGLRLFF
TRBJ2-4,TRBV29-1,.,.,TGCAGCGTTGGTGAGGGGAAGGGAAACATTCAGTACTTC,CSVGEGKGNIQYF
TRBJ1-1,TRBV11-2,.,many,TGTGCCAGCAGCAGGGGGGCCACCTTGAACACTGAAGCTTTCTTT,CASSRGATLNTEAFF
TRBJ2-1,TRBV11-2,.,.,TGTGCCAGCAGCGAGACAGGATTTTCCTACAATGAGCAGTTCTTC,CASSETGFSYNEQFF
TRBJ1-3,TRBV6-1,.,many,TGTGCCAGCAGCAAGGGGGCTGGAAACACCATATATTTT,CASSKGAGNTIYF
TRBJ2-7,TRBV5-1,TRBD2,many,TGCGCCAGCAGCTTAGTCACTGGGGCTAGCGGCCGAGGGGAGCAGTACTTC,CASSLVTGASGRGEQYF
TRBJ2-7,TRBV29-1,TRBD2,few,TGCAGCGTTGAGGGACTAGCGAACTCCTACGAGCAGTACTTC,CSVEGLANSYEQYF
TRBJ2-7,TRBV30,TRBD1,.,TGTGCCTGGAGTGCCGGGACAGGTCCCCACGAGCAGTACTTC,CAWSAGTGPHEQYF
TRBJ2-7,TRBV6-1,.,many,TGTGCCAGCAGAGGGGTGAAGGGAGGCCAGACCTACGAGCAGTACTTC,CASRGVKGGQTYEQYF
TRBJ1-1,TRBV28,.,many,TGTGCCAGCAGTTCGTCAAGGTACACTGAAGCTTTCTTT,CASSSSRYTEAFF
TRBJ1-2,TRBV20-1,.,many,TGCAGTGCTATCGTTACAGAAAGTAACTATGGCTACACCTTC,CSAIVTESNYGYTF
TRBJ2-3,TRBV29-1,.,many,TGCAGCGTTGAAGCCTGGGCTGGAGATACGCAGTATTTT,CSVEAWAGDTQYF
TRBJ2-1,TRBV19,.,.,TGTGCCAGTAGTAACGGACTATTGGTAGGCAATGAGCAGTTCTTC,CASSNGLLVGNEQFF
TRBJ1-1,TRBV28,.,.,TGTGCCAGCAGTCACCCGGGGGGCAACACTGAAGCTTTCTTT,CASSHPGGNTEAFF
TRBJ2-7,TRBV6-2/TRBV6-3,TRBD1,few,TGTGCCAGCAGTTACTCTTTGGGACAGGGGCTCCCCTACGAGCAGTACTTC,CASSYSLGQGLPYEQYF
TRBJ2-1,TRBV14,.,few,TGTGCCAGCAGCCAAGAAAGGGGAGTGGGGTTTTACAATGAGCAGTTCTTC,CASSQERGVGFYNEQFF
TRBJ1-2,TRBV5-1,.,many,TGCGCCAGCAGCGTCGGGGTAGTCCATGGCTACACCTTC,CASSVGVVHGYTF
TRBJ2-2,TRBV9,.,few,TGTGCCAGCAGCGCTTTCAGGGGAGGGGCCGGGGAGCTGTTTTTT,CASSAFRGGAGELFF
TRBJ2-2,TRBV24-1,.,many,TGTGCCACCAGTTCGCCGGGGTCTCGATCCGGGGAGCTGTTTTTT,CATSSPGSRSGELFF
TRBJ2-7,TRBV7-9,.,many,TGTGCCAGCAGCACAAACCGAGCTAGGTTCCACGAGCAGTACTTC,CASSTNRARFHEQYF
TRBJ2-1,TRBV24-1,TRBD2,.,TGTGCCACCGGCACTAGCGGGATCAATGAGCAGTTCTTC,CATGTSGINEQFF
TRBJ2-3,TRBV5-1,.,few,TGCGCCAGCAACGCCCGACAGAGCTACACAGATACGCAGTATTTT,CASNARQSYTDTQYF
TRBJ1-3,TRBV12-3/TRBV12-4,.,many,TGTGCCAGCAACCAACCAGGGGTGCGGCGAGGAAACACCATATATTTT,CASNQPGVRRGNTIYF
TRBJ1-2,TRBV6-1,.,many,TGTGCCAGCAGTGAACAGGGAACACTAGGCTACACCTTC,CASSEQGTLGYTF
TRBJ1-2,TRBV30,.,many,TGTGCCTGGATTTCCGGACAGTTAAACTATGGCTACACCTTC,CAWISGQLNYGYTF
TRBJ2-5,TRBV7-9,TRBD1,many,TGTGCCAGCAGCTCCAGACAGGGGGGCGAGACCCAGTACTTC,CASSSRQGGETQYF